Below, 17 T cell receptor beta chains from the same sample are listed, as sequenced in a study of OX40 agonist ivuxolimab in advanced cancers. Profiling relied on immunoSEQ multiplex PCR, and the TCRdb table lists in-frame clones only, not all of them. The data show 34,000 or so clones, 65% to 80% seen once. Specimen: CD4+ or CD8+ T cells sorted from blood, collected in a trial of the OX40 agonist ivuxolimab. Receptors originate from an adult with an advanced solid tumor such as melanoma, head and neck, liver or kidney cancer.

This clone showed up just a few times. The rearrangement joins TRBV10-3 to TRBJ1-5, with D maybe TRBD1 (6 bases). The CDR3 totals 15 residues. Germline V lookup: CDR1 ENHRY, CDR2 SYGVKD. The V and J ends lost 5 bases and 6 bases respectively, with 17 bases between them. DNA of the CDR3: TGTGCCATCAGTACTACAGGGAAAGAGAGTCAGCCCCAGCATTTT. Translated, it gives CAISTTGKESQPQHF.

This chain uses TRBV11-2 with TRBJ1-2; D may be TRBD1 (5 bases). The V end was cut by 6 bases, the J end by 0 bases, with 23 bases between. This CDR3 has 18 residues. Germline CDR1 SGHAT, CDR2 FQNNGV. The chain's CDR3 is CASRQLRDGRLANYGYTF. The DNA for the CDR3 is TGTGCCAGCAGACAGTTACGGGACGGAAGATTAGCTAACTATGGCTACACCTTC.

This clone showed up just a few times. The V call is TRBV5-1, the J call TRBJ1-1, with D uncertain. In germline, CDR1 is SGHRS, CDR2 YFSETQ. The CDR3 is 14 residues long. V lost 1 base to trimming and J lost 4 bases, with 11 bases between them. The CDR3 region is CASSLFGEGTEAFF. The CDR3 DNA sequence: TGCGCCAGCAGCTTGTTCGGGGAAGGCACTGAAGCTTTCTTT.

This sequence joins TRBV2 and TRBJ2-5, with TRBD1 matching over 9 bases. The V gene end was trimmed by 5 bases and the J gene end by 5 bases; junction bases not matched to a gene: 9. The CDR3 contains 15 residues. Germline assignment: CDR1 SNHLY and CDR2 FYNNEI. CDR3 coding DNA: TGTGCCAGCAGTTCCCTACAGGGGGCCTGGGAGACCCAGTACTTC. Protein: CASSSLQGAWETQYF.

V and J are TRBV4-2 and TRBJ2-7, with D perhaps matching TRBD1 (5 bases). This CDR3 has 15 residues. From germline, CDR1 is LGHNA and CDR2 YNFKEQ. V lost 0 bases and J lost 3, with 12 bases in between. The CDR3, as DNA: TGTGCCAGCAGCCAAGAACGGACACAGCTCTACGAGCAGTACTTC. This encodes CASSQERTQLYEQYF.

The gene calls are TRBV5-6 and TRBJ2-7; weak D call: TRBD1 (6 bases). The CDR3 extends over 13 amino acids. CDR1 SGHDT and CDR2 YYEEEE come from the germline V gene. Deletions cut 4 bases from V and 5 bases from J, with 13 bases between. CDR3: CASSGDIRDEQYF. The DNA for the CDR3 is TGTGCCAGCAGCGGGGACATCAGGGACGAGCAGTACTTC.

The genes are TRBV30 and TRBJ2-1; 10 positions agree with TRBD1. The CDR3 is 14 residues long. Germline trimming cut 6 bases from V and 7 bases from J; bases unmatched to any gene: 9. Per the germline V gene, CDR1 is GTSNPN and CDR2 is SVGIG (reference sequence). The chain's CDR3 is CACYRDRGVNEQFF. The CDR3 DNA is TGTGCCTGTTACCGGGACAGGGGAGTAAATGAGCAGTTCTTC.

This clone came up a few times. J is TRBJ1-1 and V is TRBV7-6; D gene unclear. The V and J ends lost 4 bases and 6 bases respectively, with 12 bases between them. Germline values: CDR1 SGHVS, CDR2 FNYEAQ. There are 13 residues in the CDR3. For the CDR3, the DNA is TGTGCCAGCAGCTATGGGGTCGGGGCTGAAGCTTTCTTT. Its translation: CASSYGVGAEAFF. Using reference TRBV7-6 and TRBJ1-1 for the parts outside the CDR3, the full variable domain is GAGVSQSPRYKVTKRGQDVALRCDPISGHVSLYWYRQALGQGPEFLTYFNYEAQQDKSGLPNDRFSAERPEGSISTLTIQRTEQRDSAMYRCASSYGVGAEAFFGQGTRLTVV.

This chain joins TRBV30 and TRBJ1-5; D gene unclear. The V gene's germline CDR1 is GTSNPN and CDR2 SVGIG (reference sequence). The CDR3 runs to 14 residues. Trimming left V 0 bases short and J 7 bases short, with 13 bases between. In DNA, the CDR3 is TGTGCCTGGAGTGTAACCGCGACTGAACAGCCCCAGCATTTT. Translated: CAWSVTATEQPQHF. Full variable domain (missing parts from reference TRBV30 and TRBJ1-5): SQTIHQWPATLVQPVGSPLSLECTVEGTSNPNLYWYRQAAGRGLQLLFYSVGIGQISSEVPQNLSASRPQDRQFILSSKKLLLSDSGFYLCAWSVTATEQPQHFGDGTRLSIL.

CDR3 nucleotide sequence: TGCAGTGCTGAGACTAGCTACGAGCAGTACTTC. It specifies CSAETSYEQYF. V and J are TRBV20-1 and TRBJ2-7, with a possible D match to TRBD2 (6 bases). The CDR3 extends over 11 amino acids. V lost 5 bases and J lost 3, with 8 bases in between. Germline CDR1 DFQATT, CDR2 SNEGSKA (reference sequence).

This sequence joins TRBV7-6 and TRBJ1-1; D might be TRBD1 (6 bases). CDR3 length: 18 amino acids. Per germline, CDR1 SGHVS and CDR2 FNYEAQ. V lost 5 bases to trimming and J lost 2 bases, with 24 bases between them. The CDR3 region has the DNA TGTGCCAGCAGCCACGGGGTTGGGGGCGTCCGACGAAACACTGAAGCTTTCTTT. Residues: CASSHGVGGVRRNTEAFF.

The CDR3 DNA follows: TGCGCCAGCAGCTTGAGGACAGGGCAAGGCAATCAGCCCCAGCATTTT. Its protein is CASSLRTGQGNQPQHF. The chain links TRBV5-1 to TRBJ1-5, with 8 nucleotides matching TRBD1. CDR3 length equals 16 residues. J was trimmed by 2 bases and V by 1 base; bases with no gene match: 5. Germline CDR1 reads SGHRS; CDR2 reads YFSETQ. The whole variable domain, filled in from reference TRBV5-1 and TRBJ1-5, reads KAGVTQTPRYLIKTRGQQVTLSCSPISGHRSVSWYQQTPGQGLQFLFEYFSETQRNKGNFPGRFSGRQFSNSRSEMNVSTLELGDSALYLCASSLRTGQGNQPQHFGDGTRLSIL.

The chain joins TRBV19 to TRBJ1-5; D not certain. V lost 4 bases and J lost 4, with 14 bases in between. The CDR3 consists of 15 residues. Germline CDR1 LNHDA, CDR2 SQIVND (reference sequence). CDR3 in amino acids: CASSTADIRNQPQHF. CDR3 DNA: TGTGCCAGTAGTACCGCAGACATAAGGAATCAGCCCCAGCATTTT.

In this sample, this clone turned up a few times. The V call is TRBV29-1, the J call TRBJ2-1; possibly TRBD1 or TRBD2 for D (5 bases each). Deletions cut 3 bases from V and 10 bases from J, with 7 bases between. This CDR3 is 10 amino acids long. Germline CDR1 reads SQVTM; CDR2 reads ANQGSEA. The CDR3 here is CSVEGEEQFF. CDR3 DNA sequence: TGCAGCGTTGAGGGGGAAGAGCAGTTCTTC.

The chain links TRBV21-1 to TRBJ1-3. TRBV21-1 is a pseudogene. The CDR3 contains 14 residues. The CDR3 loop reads CASSKVVSGNTIYF. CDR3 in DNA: TGTGCCAGCAGCAAAGTTGTTTCTGGAAACACCATATATTTT.

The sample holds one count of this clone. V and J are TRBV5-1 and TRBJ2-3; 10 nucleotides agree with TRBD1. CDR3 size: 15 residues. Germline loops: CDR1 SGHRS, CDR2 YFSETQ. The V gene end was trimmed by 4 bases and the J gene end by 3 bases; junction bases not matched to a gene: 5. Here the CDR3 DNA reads TGCGCCAGCAGCCTATCGGGACAGGGGACAGATACGCAGTATTTT. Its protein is CASSLSGQGTDTQYF.

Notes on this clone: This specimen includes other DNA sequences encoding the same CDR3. CDR3 in amino acids: CASSPETDYGYTF. The CDR3 DNA follows: TGTGCCAGCTCACCTGAGACAGACTATGGCTACACCTTC. This sequence joins TRBV18 and TRBJ1-2, with a possible D match to TRBD1 (5 bases). Trimming removed 3 bases at V and 3 bases at J, with 8 bases between. The CDR3 runs to 13 residues. Germline CDR1 KGHSH, CDR2 LQKENI. The variable domain in full, with the rest retrieved from reference TRBV18 and TRBJ1-2, is NAGVMQNPRHLVRRRGQEARLRCSPMKGHSHVYWYRQLPEEGLKFMVYLQKENIIDESGMPKERFSAEFPKEGPSILRIQQVVRGDSAAYFCASSPETDYGYTFGSGTRLTVV.